The present TCR beta chain was sequenced within a study of T and B cells in COVID-19 patients. Overall study: Peripheral blood came from COVID-19 patients with active infection or after recovery.

From blood, roughly 220-550 ng of genomic DNA served as TRB template. BIOMED2 TRB-A/B primer pools were used in multiplex TRB PCR. MiXCR was run by TCRdb on the multiplex PCR reads, yielding one entry per CDR3 protein. Among around 15,000 distinct CDR3 sequences listed, 28% were seen once. This clonotype was recorded a few times. The receptor comes from a human donor who had recovered from COVID-19. The sample taken for sequencing was blood.

CDR3 loop: CASSPDSDGLDSETQYF. CDR3 nucleotides: TGTGCCAGCTCACCAGATAGTGACGGCTTAGATTCGGAGACCCAGTACTTC. V and J are TRBV18 and TRBJ2-5; no definite D call. The CDR3 consists of 17 residues. V was clipped by 2 bases and J by 5 bases, with 21 bases between them. Looked up from germline, CDR1 is KGHSH and CDR2 is LQKENI.